This T cell receptor (beta chain) was documented in a study of T cells expressing NK-cell markers. Beta-chain TCR cDNA was generated via 5'RACE template switching with UMIs. TCRdb reprocessed the 5' RACE reads, keeping one entry per CDR3 protein, no DNA. This sample's clone table lists over 350,000 distinct CDR3 sequences. The V gene's germline CDR1 is MNHNY and CDR2 SVGAGI (reference sequence). This CDR3 has 14 amino acids. Study outcomes and limitations: Dominant NKG2C+ clonotypes were found to form about 1.0-7.5% of CD8+ T cells in six donors.

Of note for this clonotype: The target antigen is unknown.

This TCR was recovered from a woman aged 45-65 years in good health. Sequencing input: blood T cells: a sorted CD56 or NKG2C T cell subset, CD4+ or CD8+ T cells, or bulk PBMC T cells (not recorded which). The rearrangement uses TRBV6-6 and TRBJ2-1; TCRdb calls TRBD2, which cannot be checked without DNA. This chain's CDR3 is CASSPRGLRVEQFF.